This T cell receptor beta chain was identified during a study of blood T cell repertoires in COVID-19 (dated by TCRdb to about 2020). A note on the overall study: The collaborator samples originated in the United States, Italy and Spain and spanned the acute and convalescent phases of COVID-19. The prospective study material was composed of cDNA or gDNA derived from T cells, B-cell-depleted T cells, or PBMCs. The dataset comprised deeply sampled blood TCRbeta repertoires from subjects exposed to, actively infected with, or recovered from COVID-19. The repertoires were made available in a free public database intended to serve as a resource for research on the immune response to SARS-CoV-2. Samples came from the ongoing ImmuneRACE study (first 160 participants) plus 1,254 subjects from 6 global collaborators. Sample metadata almost always included a de-identified subject ID, COVID-19 status, age in years and sex. Where HLA class I and class II types were available, the types were taken from metadata supplied by the sample provider, not from assay-based typing. The research as a whole found: Clinical and demographic metadata were provided uncurated, with the amount varying by source and participant.

As to this clone: Its antigen has not been determined. No qualities accompany the bases; no much larger clone lies one base away.

CDR1 and CDR2 (LGHDT, YNNKEL) derive from the germline V gene (reference sequence). Spanning cysteine to phenylalanine, the CDR3 consists of 14 amino acids. Only CDR3 DNA is held: 42 bases, read in frame from base 1. Cut back by 4 bases and 7 bases, the V and J ends lie 13 bases apart. Samples from volunteer blood donors who had recovered from COVID-19 were contributed by a second Seattle source. Each collaborating institution followed its own protocols to collect whole blood in K2EDTA tubes. For TCRbeta analysis, collaborators shipped samples in one of three forms: frozen whole blood, isolated PBMCs, or DNA extracted from either of those sample types. TCRbeta CDR3 regions were amplified from genomic DNA using the immunoSEQ Assay, a bias-controlled multiplex PCR. In the paper's pipeline: Nucleated cell counts per sample were estimated from amplification of reference gene primers within the assay. To quantify the absolute abundance of each unique TCRbeta CDR3 rearrangement, sequence reads were collapsed and filtered. For each sample, productive Simpson clonality was calculated as the square root of Simpson's diversity index across productive rearrangements. The table was pulled from immuneACCESS by TCRdb, which kept in-frame rearrangements only. Such tables lose some clones; where checked, under half of the loss comes from unresolved V genes, and the rest has no known cause. The V and J calls and the clone size are those of that table, but D and trimming were determined from the DNA. Across this sample there are 270,000 or so clones, with roughly 90% seen only once. The ten largest clones add up to 0.85% to 0.95% of the sample.

Material: peripheral blood. This receptor chain uses TRBV3-1 (or the pseudogene TRBV3-2) and TRBJ2-2, with the D gene too uncertain to name. This sequence originates from a woman between 35 and 50 years old who had recovered from COVID-19. The DNA sequence is as follows: TGTGCCAGCAGCCCACCCTCCACGGGCGGGGAGCTGTTTTTT. Its coded protein is CASSPPSTGGELFF.